This entry describes one T cell receptor (beta chain). The antigen is not known. The data stem from a study of cytotoxic CD8 clonotypes in ibrutinib-treated CLL. Background on the study: Collecting the response samples happened after a median 12 months of treatment, with a range of 6 to 36. Study-level points and caveats: Public clonotypes proved infrequent, and on treatment they shrank or remained steady. Circulating CD8+ T-cell counts were tracked by baseline clonality, which exceeded that of age-matched healthy donors. Collection times varied between progressing and sustained-remission patients.

Clones were sequenced by immunoSEQ multiplex PCR, and TCRdb holds only the in-frame ones, with some missing. The repertoire holds some 130,000 clones, with 91% as singletons. The origin of this receptor is a human donor with chronic lymphocytic leukemia. The sequencing used PBMCs, collected after 12 months of ibrutinib treatment.

The CDR3, as DNA: TGTGCCAGCAGCCAAGGAAGGAAAATCCTGGGTGAAGCTTTCTTT. The encoded protein is CASSQGRKILGEAFF. This chain joins TRBV14 and TRBJ1-1; D ambiguous. Per germline, CDR1 SGHDN and CDR2 FVKESK. With 1 base removed from V and 7 bases from J, the gap between germline ends came to 16 bases. The CDR3 runs 15 residues.